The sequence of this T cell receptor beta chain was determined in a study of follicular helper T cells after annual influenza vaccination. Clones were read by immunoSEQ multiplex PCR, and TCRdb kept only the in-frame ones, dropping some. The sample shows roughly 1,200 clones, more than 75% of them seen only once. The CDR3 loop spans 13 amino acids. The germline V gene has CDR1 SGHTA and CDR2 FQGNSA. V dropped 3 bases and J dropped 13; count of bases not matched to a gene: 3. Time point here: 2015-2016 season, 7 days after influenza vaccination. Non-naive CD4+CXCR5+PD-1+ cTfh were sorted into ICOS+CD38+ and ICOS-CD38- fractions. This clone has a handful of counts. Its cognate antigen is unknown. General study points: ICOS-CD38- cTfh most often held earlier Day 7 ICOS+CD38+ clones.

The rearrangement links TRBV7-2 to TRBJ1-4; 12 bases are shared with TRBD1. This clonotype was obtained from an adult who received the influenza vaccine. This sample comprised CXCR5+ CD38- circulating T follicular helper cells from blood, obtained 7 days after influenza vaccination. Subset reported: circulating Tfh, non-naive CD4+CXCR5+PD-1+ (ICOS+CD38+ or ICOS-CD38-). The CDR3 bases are TGTGCCAGCAGCTTTCGGGGACAGGGGGCACTGTTTTTT. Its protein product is CASSFRGQGALFF.